Listed below are T cell receptor beta chains from one sample, sequenced in a study of T-cell memory formation after mild COVID-19. TCRdb reanalysed the 5' RACE reads using MiXCR and keeps one entry per CDR3 protein. The table records 150,000 to 200,000 distinct CDR3 sequences, 10% to 15% of them present only once. The source material was PBMCs or a T cell subset sorted from them (not recorded which). The receptors here all came from a man younger than 35 who had mild COVID-19 (a few samples of this study predate the infection). Cell type and time point are not known. CDR3s include the opening cysteine and the closing phenylalanine or tryptophan. Each record gives: D gene, clone size, J gene, V gene, CDR3 DNA, CDR3 protein. A D gene is named only where the DNA matches it firmly. Some rows have no size entry. The others give once, few or many, or a class for an expanded clone.

NA NA TRBJ2-1 TRBV24-1 TGTGCCACCAGTGGCACTAGCAATGAGCAGTTCTTC CATSGTSNEQFF
NA NA TRBJ1-4 TRBV6-5 TGTGCCAGCAGCATGGGCTCCGGAAAACTGTTTTTT CASSMGSGKLFF
NA few TRBJ2-3 TRBV30 TGTGCCTGGAGTGCAAGGTGGGGGGCAGATACGCAGTATTTT CAWSARWGADTQYF
TRBD2 few TRBJ2-3 TRBV6-6 TGTGCCAGCAGTTCGATAGCGGGGGAGGCCCCAGATACGCAGTATTTT CASSSIAGEAPDTQYF
TRBD2 NA TRBJ2-3 TRBV5-4 TGTGCCAGCAGAGGTAGGGGAGGGGGCACAGATACGCAGTATTTT CASRGRGGGTDTQYF
TRBD1 few TRBJ1-4 TRBV12-3/TRBV12-4 TGTGCCAGCAGTTTTCGGCAGGGGGCTGCTAATGAAAAACTGTTTTTT CASSFRQGAANEKLFF
TRBD1 NA TRBJ2-1 TRBV5-1 TGCGCCAGCAGCTTTATGACAGGGGACAATGAGCAGTTCTTC CASSFMTGDNEQFF
TRBD1 many TRBJ1-2 TRBV7-2 TGTGCCAGCAGCGAAGGGGGGACAGGGGCGAACTATGGCTACACCTTC CASSEGGTGANYGYTF
NA NA TRBJ2-3 TRBV7-9 TGTGCCAGCAGCCGCGGCACCAGGGGAAGTGGCGATACGCAGTATTTT CASSRGTRGSGDTQYF
NA NA TRBJ2-1 TRBV7-3 TGTGCCAGCAGCTCGAGACAGTTCGCGGAGCAGTTCTTC CASSSRQFAEQFF
NA many TRBJ2-1 TRBV24-1 TGTGCCACCAGTGACCGGGGAGCCAGGTCCTACAATGAGCAGTTCTTC CATSDRGARSYNEQFF
TRBD1 NA TRBJ1-1 TRBV12-3/TRBV12-4 TGTGCCAGCAGTTTGCACAGGGGGGTCGCTGAAGCTTTCTTT CASSLHRGVAEAFF
NA NA TRBJ2-3 TRBV9 TGTGCCAGCAGCGTAGTACAGATCACAGATACGCAGTATTTT CASSVVQITDTQYF
NA few TRBJ2-7 TRBV21-1 TGTGCCAGCGGCCGACAGGATCAAAGGAAGGACCACGAGCAGTACTTC CASGRQDQRKDHEQYF
NA few TRBJ2-3 TRBV7-2 TGTGCCAGCAGCCTATTAAGGGGACCGCAGTATTTT CASSLLRGPQYF
NA NA TRBJ1-6 TRBV12-3/TRBV12-4 TGTGCCAGCACTTTGAGGGGATCCTATAATTCACCCCTCCACTTT CASTLRGSYNSPLHF